This TCR beta chain emerged from a study of T cells in Graves' hyperthyroidism and ophthalmopathy. Overall study findings and caveats: Most thyroid-expanded clonotypes above 0.001 were also found in blood.

Researchers amplified the TCR beta CDR3 regions from RNA transcripts. The HTBI primer set served for first-round RT-PCR of the TCR CDR3. MiXCR was run by TCRdb on the multiplex PCR reads, yielding one entry per CDR3 protein. The data hold 600,000 or so distinct CDR3 sequences, with under 20% observed a single time. For this clonotype: What it recognizes is unknown.

V was trimmed by 0 bases and J by 7 bases, leaving 19 bases between them. The germline V gene encodes CDR1 LGHNA and CDR2 YSLEER. There are 17 residues in the CDR3. In patients aged 18 to 65, hyperthyroidism was newly diagnosed, with duration under 2 months. The specimen sequenced was blood. The sequence was collected from a woman aged 25 to 45 with Graves' hyperthyroidism. V usage is TRBV4-3 and J usage is TRBJ1-5; D remains ambiguous. CDR3 DNA sequence: TGCGCCAGCAGCCAAGATCCCGCAGGAACCTCGAGGCAGCCCCAGCATTTT. It codes for CASSQDPAGTSRQPQHF.